This T cell receptor beta chain was recorded in a study of shared clonotypes between healthy human individuals. Germline V lookup: CDR1 SGHTS, CDR2 YDEGEE. The CDR3 is 13 residues long. The sequencing of unsorted PBMC DNA took place on ten immunoSEQ deep assay plates. Per the study methods: ImmunoSEQ gave junction-only sequences without quality scores, so filtering differed. Profiling relied on immunoSEQ multiplex PCR, and the TCRdb table lists in-frame clones only, not all of them. The V and J calls and clone size come from that table; D and trimming were worked out from the DNA. The sample includes 450,000 to 500,000 clones, approximately 80% seen only once; the top ten take over 10%. Worth noting for this clone: An end of the junction does not agree with germline; a read error may underlie this.

This sequence originates from a woman aged 40-49 years in good health. Some clones in this sample may be carry-over from other donors' samples. The chain uses TRBV5-8 and TRBJ2-1; D is ambiguous. Source material: PBMCs. The CDR3 region has the DNA TGCGCCAGCAGCCAAGATGTAGGTTTCGAGCAGTTCTTC. Encoded protein: CASSQDVGFEQFF. The full variable domain, completed using reference TRBV5-8 and TRBJ2-1, is EAGVTQSPTHLIKTRGQQATLRCSPISGHTSVYWYQQALGLGLQFLLWYDEGEERNRGNFPPRFSGRQFPNYSSELNVNALELEDSALYLCASSQDVGFEQFFGPGTRLTVL.